Below, 20 T cell receptor beta chains from the same sample are listed, as sequenced in a study of T cells in Graves' hyperthyroidism and ophthalmopathy. RNA transcripts served as the template for amplifying TCR beta CDR3 regions. The HTBI primer set drove a first-round RT-PCR of the TCR CDR3. TCRdb recomputed calls from the multiplex PCR reads with MiXCR, one row per CDR3 protein. The table has about 700,000 distinct CDR3 sequences, just under 45% seen once. Specimen: peripheral blood or thyroid tissue (not recorded which). These receptors all stem from an adult man with Graves' disease, either hyperthyroidism or ophthalmopathy (not recorded which).

The sample holds a few counts of this clonotype. This rearrangement joins TRBV20-1 to TRBJ1-5; D is undetermined. The V and J ends lost 8 bases and 0 bases respectively, with 8 bases between them. This CDR3 region has 12 residues. The germline gives CDR1 DFQATT, CDR2 SNEGSKA (reference sequence). CDR3 coding DNA: TGCAGTTTATTGGATAGCAATCAGCCCCAGCATTTT. This encodes CSLLDSNQPQHF.

About this clonotype: An end of the junction does not agree with germline; a read error may underlie this. The chain recombines TRBV29-1 with TRBJ1-2; 12 bases fit TRBD1. There are 17 residues in the CDR3. CDR1 and CDR2 from the germline V gene are SQVTM and ANQGSEA. CDR3 coding DNA: TGCAGCGTTCAAGATTCCGGGACAGGGGGCGCGAACTATGGCTACACCTTC. It specifies CSVQDSGTGGANYGYTF.

The sample holds a few counts of this clonotype. One end of the junction fails to match germline, which may point to a read error. This rearrangement joins TRBV19 to TRBJ2-2; D is possibly TRBD1 (5 bases). Germline V lookup: CDR1 LNHDA, CDR2 SQIVND (reference sequence). The CDR3 is made up of 15 amino acids. This CDR3 reads CTSSVSRVNTGELFF. CDR3 nucleotides: TGTACCAGTAGTGTCTCCAGGGTAAACACCGGGGAGCTGTTTTTT. Looking up the rest from reference TRBV19 and TRBJ2-2 gives the full variable domain: DGGITQSPKYLFRKEGQNVTLSCEQNLNHDAMYWYRQDPGQGLRLIYYSQIVNDFQKGDIAEGYSVSREKKESFPLTVTSAQKNPTAFYLCTSSVSRVNTGELFFGEGSRLTVL.

This sequence joins TRBV2 and TRBJ1-6, with 10 bases that match TRBD1. In germline, CDR1 is SNHLY, CDR2 FYNNEI. CDR3 length: 15 residues. J was trimmed by 6 bases and V by 6 bases; bases with no gene match: 5. CDR3 loop: CASRRQGAGNSPLHF. CDR3 bases: TGTGCCAGCAGGAGACAGGGGGCTGGTAATTCACCCCTCCACTTT.

For the CDR3, the DNA is TGTGCCAGCAGCGCTGGACAGGGGGCCGGAGGGACCCAGTACTTC. Its translation: CASSAGQGAGGTQYF. The chain has TRBV7-6 and TRBJ2-5, with 11 bases fitting TRBD1. CDR3 length: 15 amino acids. The germline gives CDR1 SGHVS, CDR2 FNYEAQ. Trimming cost V 5 bases and J 7 bases; bases outside gene matches: 9.

This chain joins TRBV5-1 and TRBJ2-3, with D perhaps matching TRBD2 (6 bases). Between the trimmed V and J ends, which lost 4 bases and 4 bases, there was a span of 19 bases. The CDR3 has 16 amino acids. The germline V gene has CDR1 SGHRS and CDR2 YFSETQ. CDR3 residues: CASSVGLLLVADTQYF. The CDR3 region has the DNA TGCGCCAGCAGCGTAGGACTATTATTGGTAGCAGATACGCAGTATTTT.

Turning to this clonotype: The CDR3 does not end in the conserved phenylalanine or tryptophan, so this is likely a read error. The limits of the CDR3 on the DNA are not certain, so only TCRdb's listed CDR3 is given. This chain joins TRBV19 and TRBJ1-1; the table assigns TRBD1, which was not confirmed against the DNA. The CDR3 is 11 amino acids long, termini counted. Germline CDR1 reads LNHDA; CDR2 reads SQIVND (reference sequence). CDR3 sequence: CASSTPRGANY.

Points on this clonotype: The CDR3 carries no conserved terminal phenylalanine or tryptophan, so it likely arises from a read error. The chain recombines TRBV7-2 with TRBJ2-7; D uncertain. This CDR3 is 14 amino acids long. CDR1 is SGHTA, CDR2 FQGNSA, per germline. CDR3 nucleotide sequence: TGCGCCAGCAGCCAAGAGAAGAGCTCCTACGAGCAGTACTCC. Translation: CASSQEKSSYEQYS.

This clonotype was picked up one time. At one end the junction does not follow the germline gene, possibly because of a read error. The rearrangement joins TRBV24-1 to TRBJ2-6, with D unclear. Germline-derived CDR1 and CDR2 are KGHDR and SFDVKD. CDR3 length: 12 amino acids. Here the CDR3 DNA reads TGTGCCACCAGTGAAGGGCCAAACACTGAAGCTTTC. Translation: CATSEGPNTEAF.

The chain couples TRBV6-5 to TRBJ2-7; the match to TRBD1 covers 10 bases. Trimming removed 6 bases from V and 1 base from J; junction bases left unmatched: 6. Per germline, CDR1 MNHEY and CDR2 SVGAGI. The CDR3 runs to 15 residues. The CDR3 DNA reads TGTGCCAGCAGCTCGACAGGGGGCCGTTCCTACGAGCAGTACTTC. This gives the protein CASSSTGGRSYEQYF.

The sample holds one count of this clonotype. V usage is TRBV29-1 and J usage is TRBJ1-2; D possibly corresponds to TRBD1 (5 bases). Trimming took 3 bases from V and 1 from J, leaving 18 bases between them. This CDR3 is 16 amino acids long. From germline, CDR1 is SQVTM and CDR2 ANQGSEA. This CDR3 reads CSVEGDRMVLNYGYTF. CDR3 DNA sequence: TGCAGCGTTGAGGGAGACAGAATGGTCCTTAACTATGGCTACACCTTC.

CDR3 coding DNA: TGTGCCAGTAGTATAGAGTACAAAGTCCCTTCCTACGAGCAGTACTTC. This sequence encodes CASSIEYKVPSYEQYF. J is TRBJ2-7 and V is TRBV19; D uncertain. In germline, CDR1 is LNHDA, CDR2 SQIVND (reference sequence). CDR3 length: 16 residues. Trimming removed 0 bases at V and 1 base at J, with 13 bases between.

This clonotype was recorded at least ten times. This chain uses TRBV7-9 with TRBJ1-2; D is perhaps TRBD1 (5 bases). The CDR3 length is 15 residues. Trimming shortened V by 5 bases and J by 5 bases, and 18 bases separated the two germline ends. The germline CDR1 and CDR2 sequences are SEHNR and FQNEAQ (reference sequence). DNA of the CDR3: TGTGCCAGCAGCGAGGTGACCCCGGGGGTGTATGGCTACACCTTC. Amino acid sequence: CASSEVTPGVYGYTF.

V and J are TRBV29-1 and TRBJ1-2; TRBD1 agrees at 8 bases. This CDR3 is 13 amino acids long. Germline lookup yields CDR1 SQVTM and CDR2 ANQGSEA. Germline trimming cut 5 bases from V and 2 bases from J; bases unmatched to any gene: 4. The CDR3 bases are TGCAGCGTTACTAGGACAGGGAACTATGGCTACACCTTC. Encoded protein: CSVTRTGNYGYTF.

The chain employs TRBV2 and TRBJ2-5; 9 bases are a match to TRBD1. The CDR3 consists of 15 residues. CDR1 and CDR2 from the germline V gene are SNHLY and FYNNEI. Trimming took 5 bases from V and 3 from J; bases not matched to a gene: 7. CDR3 coding DNA: TGTGCCAGCAGTCAAACAGGGGGCGCGGAAGAGACCCAGTACTTC. Residues: CASSQTGGAEETQYF. The full variable domain, rest sourced from reference TRBV2 and TRBJ2-5, is EPEVTQTPSHQVTQMGQEVILRCVPISNHLYFYWYRQILGQKVEFLVSFYNNEISEKSEIFDDQFSVERPDGSNFTLKIRSTKLEDSAMYFCASSQTGGAEETQYFGPGTRLLVL.

V gene TRBV29-1 combines with J gene TRBJ1-2; D uncertain. This CDR3 is 10 amino acids long. V dropped 3 bases and J dropped 4 bases, with 3 bases sitting between them. From germline, CDR1 is SQVTM and CDR2 ANQGSEA. The CDR3 DNA follows: TGCAGCGTTGAGGGCTATGGCTACACCTTC. Amino acids: CSVEGYGYTF.

This chain connects TRBV13 to TRBJ1-1; D gene uncertain. This CDR3 spans 16 amino acids. Trimming pared 3 bases from V and 0 bases from J, leaving 14 bases between. Germline V gene lookup returns CDR1 PRHDT and CDR2 FYEKMQ (reference sequence). CDR3 DNA sequence: TGTGCCAGCAGCTTCGAGAGAGTACGTATGAACACTGAAGCTTTCTTT. Residues: CASSFERVRMNTEAFF.

The rearrangement links TRBV12-3 or TRBV12-4 to TRBJ1-3; D perhaps matches TRBD1 (6 bases). Trimming cost V 6 bases and J 3 bases, with 15 bases left between them. The CDR3 sequence is 15 residues long. CDR3 coding DNA: TGTGCCAGCAGCATTCATGGGGGCGATGGAAACACCATATATTTT. Translation gives CASSIHGGDGNTIYF.

This clonotype was observed a handful of times. This chain links TRBV2 with TRBJ1-1; D call uncertain. CDR3 size: 13 residues. Deletions cut 2 bases from V and 1 base from J, with 5 bases between. Germline V gene lookup returns CDR1 SNHLY and CDR2 FYNNEI. The CDR3 DNA reads as TGTGCCAGCAGTGAATATTCGAACACTGAAGCTTTCTTT. This sequence encodes CASSEYSNTEAFF.

This clonotype was picked up one time. This rearrangement joins TRBV2 to TRBJ2-7; 8 positions agree with TRBD2. V was pared by 3 bases and J by 7 bases, with 11 bases of the junction left unmatched. CDR1 is SNHLY, CDR2 FYNNEI, per germline. CDR3 length equals 15 residues. CDR3 sequence: CASSESSGGTGEQYF. The CDR3 DNA reads TGTGCCAGCAGTGAGTCCAGCGGGGGCACCGGGGAGCAGTACTTC.